The rows below give T cell receptor beta chains drawn from one sample of a study of graft-versus-host responses after intestinal transplantation. The protocol was immunoSEQ multiplex PCR, while the TCRdb copy is restricted to in-frame clones and leaves out a portion. The sample holds about 18,000 clones, 38% seen once. Specimen: alloreactive CD4+ T cells from a mixed lymphocyte reaction culture, collected before intestinal transplant. The receptors were sampled from a human patient who received an intestinal transplant. The CDR3 runs from the conserved cysteine through the conserved F or W. Fields, in order: J gene, V gene, clone size, CDR3 protein. Clone size is not always given. Where it is, it says once, few, many or a class for expanded clones.

j_call: TRBJ2-3; v_call: TRBV5-1; clone_size: few; cdr3_aa: CASSPFLGAGGNTQYF
j_call: TRBJ2-5; v_call: TRBV6-5; clone_size: once; cdr3_aa: CASSHSDSVGETQYF
j_call: TRBJ1-1; v_call: TRBV4-1; clone_size: NA; cdr3_aa: CASSRLEVRSTEAFF
j_call: TRBJ2-1; v_call: TRBV2; clone_size: NA; cdr3_aa: CASIPRSFNNEQFF
j_call: TRBJ1-5; v_call: TRBV2; clone_size: once; cdr3_aa: CATKGDRALNQPQHF
j_call: TRBJ2-1; v_call: TRBV7-3; clone_size: NA; cdr3_aa: CASSLTGFLPYNEQFF
j_call: TRBJ2-1; v_call: TRBV2; clone_size: NA; cdr3_aa: CASKTDYNEQFF
j_call: TRBJ1-6; v_call: TRBV5-6; clone_size: NA; cdr3_aa: CASSTSNRASPLHF
j_call: TRBJ1-1; v_call: TRBV19; clone_size: NA; cdr3_aa: CASSMVQGMNTEAFF
j_call: TRBJ1-1; v_call: TRBV27; clone_size: NA; cdr3_aa: CASSIATGGKSVAFF
j_call: TRBJ2-7; v_call: TRBV11-3; clone_size: NA; cdr3_aa: CASSLVGRSREQYF
j_call: TRBJ1-1; v_call: TRBV9; clone_size: few; cdr3_aa: CASSALDTVNTEAFF
j_call: TRBJ1-5; v_call: TRBV6-5; clone_size: NA; cdr3_aa: CASRGQGRVHQPQHF
j_call: TRBJ1-6; v_call: TRBV7-6; clone_size: few; cdr3_aa: CASSLRSRSPLHF
j_call: TRBJ1-1; v_call: TRBV6-5; clone_size: few; cdr3_aa: CASSPDRRGTEAFF
j_call: TRBJ2-3; v_call: TRBV7-9; clone_size: few; cdr3_aa: CASSLSGALTDTQYF
j_call: TRBJ1-5; v_call: TRBV5-6; clone_size: NA; cdr3_aa: CASSLTGGVGQPQHF
j_call: TRBJ1-2; v_call: TRBV10-2; clone_size: few; cdr3_aa: CASRQGNYGYTF
j_call: TRBJ2-1; v_call: TRBV5-4; clone_size: few; cdr3_aa: CASRRGTSGVNEQFF
j_call: TRBJ1-1; v_call: TRBV13; clone_size: NA; cdr3_aa: CASSLLGGANVEAFF
j_call: TRBJ1-1; v_call: TRBV5-8; clone_size: medium-sized; cdr3_aa: CASSPDRGNTEAFF
j_call: TRBJ2-3; v_call: TRBV5-1; clone_size: NA; cdr3_aa: CASSGTVTDTQYF
j_call: TRBJ1-1; v_call: TRBV5-1; clone_size: NA; cdr3_aa: CASSLPFRGAAEAFF
j_call: TRBJ2-5; v_call: TRBV7-6; clone_size: few; cdr3_aa: CASSLVTTAETQYF
j_call: TRBJ1-4; v_call: TRBV5-5; clone_size: NA; cdr3_aa: CASSWTGGNEKLFF
j_call: TRBJ1-2; v_call: TRBV5-1; clone_size: NA; cdr3_aa: CASSADRPYGYTF
j_call: TRBJ1-2; v_call: TRBV5-1; clone_size: NA; cdr3_aa: CASSLSGAGYTF
j_call: TRBJ1-6; v_call: TRBV6-5; clone_size: NA; cdr3_aa: CASSPTQGFSSPLHF
j_call: TRBJ1-5; v_call: TRBV4-2; clone_size: NA; cdr3_aa: CASSYNNQPQHF
j_call: TRBJ2-7; v_call: TRBV18; clone_size: NA; cdr3_aa: CASSPGTGRPYEQYF
j_call: TRBJ1-6; v_call: TRBV2; clone_size: NA; cdr3_aa: CASTAGTANSPLHF
j_call: TRBJ1-1; v_call: TRBV5-1; clone_size: few; cdr3_aa: CASSLGALTGENTEAFF
j_call: TRBJ1-2; v_call: TRBV19; clone_size: medium-sized; cdr3_aa: CATSRGFGYGYTF
j_call: TRBJ1-2; v_call: TRBV2; clone_size: NA; cdr3_aa: CASSGGTEKNYGYTF
j_call: TRBJ2-5; v_call: TRBV10-3; clone_size: few; cdr3_aa: CAINGRGVGETQYF
j_call: TRBJ1-4; v_call: TRBV5-1; clone_size: NA; cdr3_aa: CASRPSGTTEKLFF
j_call: TRBJ1-3; v_call: TRBV10-3; clone_size: NA; cdr3_aa: CAIAEILGNTIYF
j_call: TRBJ2-7; v_call: TRBV14; clone_size: few; cdr3_aa: CASSHWTANSYEQYF
j_call: TRBJ1-6; v_call: TRBV6-5; clone_size: few; cdr3_aa: CASRTRRAYNSPLHF
j_call: TRBJ1-1; v_call: TRBV11-3; clone_size: few; cdr3_aa: CASSLTNTEAFF
j_call: TRBJ2-3; v_call: TRBV5-1; clone_size: few; cdr3_aa: CASSLAPLAGGQLGDTQYF
j_call: TRBJ2-4; v_call: TRBV2; clone_size: few; cdr3_aa: CAGGPRGQANIQYF
j_call: TRBJ2-4; v_call: TRBV18; clone_size: few; cdr3_aa: CASSPPTGGPKNIQYF
j_call: TRBJ1-2; v_call: TRBV2; clone_size: NA; cdr3_aa: CASIRARDRKRYF
j_call: TRBJ1-5; v_call: TRBV30; clone_size: NA; cdr3_aa: CAWGDRTHNQPQHF